Listed here are 13 T cell receptor beta chains from one sample, sequenced in a study of shared T cell receptors in the human thymus. Produced via immunoSEQ multiplex PCR; TCRdb's table is partial and in-frame only. The table includes more than 550,000 clones, roughly 88% detected once. These data were likewise used in another study, on human thymus T cells.

The sequenced sample consisted of thymocytes. The source of these receptors is a girl less than two years old with a congenital heart defect.

This clone was detected once. V gene TRBV9 combines with J gene TRBJ1-2; 10 bases are shared with TRBD1. V trimming: 6 bases; J trimming: 5 bases; junction bases outside the gene matches: 4. CDR1 and CDR2 (germline): SGDLS, YYNGEE. The CDR3 has 13 residues. CDR3 amino acids: CASMRDRGYGYTF. The CDR3 region has the DNA TGTGCCAGCATGCGGGACAGGGGTTATGGCTACACCTTC.

The chain employs TRBV7-8 and TRBJ2-4; 7 bases match TRBD2. Looked up from germline, CDR1 is SGHVS and CDR2 is FQNEAQ. Germline trimming cut 0 bases from V and 1 base from J; bases unmatched to any gene: 9. This CDR3 contains 18 residues. Here the CDR3 DNA reads TGTGCCAGCAGCTTAGCGACGGGGAGGGCGGTCGCCAAAAACATTCAGTACTTC. Translated: CASSLATGRAVAKNIQYF.

The V gene is TRBV6-5, the J gene TRBJ1-1, with a possible D match to TRBD1 (6 bases). Germline V gene lookup returns CDR1 MNHEY and CDR2 SVGAGI. The V end lost 6 bases, the J end lost 6 bases, and 20 bases lay between the germline ends. The CDR3 has 15 amino acids. The CDR3 DNA follows: TGTGCCAGCAGCACGAACAGGGTAAGACTCTCTGAAGCTTTCTTT. Translation: CASSTNRVRLSEAFF.

The chain combines TRBV5-1 with TRBJ2-7, with 9 nucleotides matching TRBD1. With 0 bases clipped from V and 1 base from J, the junction kept 17 bases outside the gene matches. This CDR3 contains 20 residues. Germline CDR1 and CDR2: SGHRS and YFSETQ. Here the CDR3 DNA reads TGCGCCAGCAGCTTGGATGAACGGACAGGGGCTCTCGGAGTTTCCTACGAGCAGTACTTC. Translation: CASSLDERTGALGVSYEQYF.

The J gene is TRBJ2-3, the V gene TRBV9; 8 bases fit TRBD1. The CDR3 spans 15 residues. Germline loops: CDR1 SGDLS, CDR2 YYNGEE. Trimming at V came to 4 bases and at J to 2 bases, leaving 6 bases not matched to a gene. CDR3 sequence: CASSRQGTTTDTQYF. The CDR3 DNA reads as TGTGCCAGCAGCCGACAGGGGACAACCACAGATACGCAGTATTTT.

In its sample, this clone was seen a few times. DNA of the CDR3: TGTGCCATCCGACAGGGCCCTAACACTGAAGCTTTCTTT. This translates into CAIRQGPNTEAFF. The V call is TRBV10-3, the J call TRBJ1-1; the match to TRBD1 covers 7 bases. Trimming cost V 8 bases and J 2 bases; bases outside gene matches: 5. Germline V gives CDR1 ENHRY, CDR2 SYGVKD. CDR3 size: 13 residues.

The chain uses TRBV7-4 and TRBJ1-1, with 8 bases lining up with TRBD1. V trimming: 3 bases; J trimming: 4 bases; junction bases outside the gene matches: 10. CDR1 is SGHVT and CDR2 is SQSDAQ in the germline V gene. The CDR3 covers 16 residues. CDR3 DNA sequence: TGTGCCAGCAGCTTGGCCCTCACACAGGGGGGCACTGAAGCTTTCTTT. This encodes CASSLALTQGGTEAFF.

The V gene is TRBV11-1, the J gene TRBJ2-7; a possible D gene is TRBD1 (6 bases). The V end lost 5 bases, the J end lost 2 bases, and 13 bases lay between the germline ends. This CDR3 comprises 14 residues. Germline V gene data show CDR1 as SGHAT and CDR2 as FQDESV (reference sequence). CDR3 sequence: CASSTRQVTYEQYF. The DNA for the CDR3 is TGTGCCAGCAGCACGAGACAGGTGACCTACGAGCAGTACTTC.

This chain connects TRBV7-9 to TRBJ1-1; TRBD1 is a possible D gene (5 bases). Germline V gene lookup returns CDR1 SEHNR and CDR2 FQNEAQ (reference sequence). The V gene lost 4 bases and the J gene lost 10 bases, with 16 bases spanning the gap. This CDR3 has 13 residues. CDR3 bases: TGTGCCAGCAGCTCCCGGCCGGCGGGGGGAGCTTTCTTT. It translates to CASSSRPAGGAFF.

The J gene is TRBJ2-5, the V gene TRBV12-5, with TRBD1 matching over 9 bases. V trimming: 1 base; J trimming: 2 bases; junction bases outside the gene matches: 5. Per germline, CDR1 LGHNT and CDR2 FRNRAP. This CDR3 has 16 amino acids. This CDR3 is CASGLGQGDLQETQYF. CDR3 nucleotides: TGTGCTAGTGGTTTGGGACAGGGGGACCTACAAGAGACCCAGTACTTC.

This chain connects TRBV6-5 to TRBJ2-1; 10 nucleotides line up with TRBD1. This CDR3 has 14 residues. Per the germline V gene, CDR1 is MNHEY and CDR2 is SVGAGI. Unmatched junction bases numbered 5, after V lost 7 bases and J lost 5 bases. The CDR3, as DNA: TGTGCCAGCACCGGGACAGGGGCGAACAATGAGCAGTTCTTC. This codes for CASTGTGANNEQFF.

V is TRBV5-5 and J is TRBJ2-6, with a possible D match to TRBD2 (6 bases). Trimming removed 0 bases at V and 2 bases at J, with 12 bases between. The CDR3 loop spans 17 amino acids. Germline V gene data show CDR1 as SGHKS and CDR2 as YYEKEE (reference sequence). The CDR3 DNA reads TGTGCCAGCAGCTTGGGGTCAGGGACTCCTGGGGCCAACGTCCTGACTTTC. Protein: CASSLGSGTPGANVLTF.

This rearrangement joins TRBV6-5 to TRBJ1-3; TRBD1 aligns across 10 bases. The CDR3 extends over 15 amino acids. Germline CDR1 MNHEY, CDR2 SVGAGI. The V segment lost 2 bases and the J segment 4 bases; nucleotides outside the gene matches: 2. DNA for the CDR3: TGTGCCAGCAGTTACGGGACAGGGGAAGGAAACACCATATATTTT. Translated, it gives CASSYGTGEGNTIYF.